The present T cell receptor beta chain was sequenced within a study of blood T cell repertoires in COVID-19. Study as a whole: Acute-phase and convalescent COVID-19 samples originated in the United States, Italy and Spain. PBMCs, B-cell-depleted T cells, or T cells were the source of the cDNA or gDNA that made up the material.

Germline CDR1 and CDR2: KGHSH and LQKENI. V dropped 6 bases and J dropped 5; count of bases not matched to a gene: 8. This CDR3 has 14 residues. In the original workflow: Estimation of nucleated cell counts relied on the amplification of reference gene primers. The assay was immunoSEQ multiplex PCR, and TCRdb's table has in-frame clones only and misses some. That table supplies the V and J calls and clone size; D and trimming were determined from the DNA. The sample lists 210,000 or so clones; around 80% were seen once. V is TRBV18 and J is TRBJ2-3, with 7 positions matching TRBD1. Sequenced input: peripheral blood. The origin of this receptor is a woman aged 80 or older with active or convalescent COVID-19. The CDR3 region is CASSKPTGVDTQYF. CDR3 nucleotide sequence: TGTGCCAGCTCCAAACCCACAGGGGTAGATACGCAGTATTTT.